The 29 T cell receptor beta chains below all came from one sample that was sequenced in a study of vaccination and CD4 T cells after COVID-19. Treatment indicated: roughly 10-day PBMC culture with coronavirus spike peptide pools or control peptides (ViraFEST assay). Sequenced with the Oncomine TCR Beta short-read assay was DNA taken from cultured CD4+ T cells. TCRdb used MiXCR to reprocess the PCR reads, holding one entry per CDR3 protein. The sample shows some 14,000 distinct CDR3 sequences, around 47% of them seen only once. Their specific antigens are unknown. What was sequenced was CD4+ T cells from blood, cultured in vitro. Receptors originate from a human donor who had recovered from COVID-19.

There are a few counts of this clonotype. CDR3 loop: CASSEATGLRTDTQYF. The CDR3 DNA sequence: TGTGCCAGCAGTGAAGCAACAGGGTTGAGGACAGATACGCAGTATTTT. The J gene is TRBJ2-3, the V gene TRBV2; the D gene is possibly TRBD1 (6 bases). The CDR3 sequence is 16 residues long. V lost 0 bases to trimming and J lost 3 bases, with 13 bases between them. The germline V gene encodes CDR1 SNHLY and CDR2 FYNNEI.

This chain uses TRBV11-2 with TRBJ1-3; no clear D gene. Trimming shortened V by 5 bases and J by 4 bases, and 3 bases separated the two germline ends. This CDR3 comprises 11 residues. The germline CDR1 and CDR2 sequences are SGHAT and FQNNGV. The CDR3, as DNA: TGTGCCAGCAGCCACGGAAACACCATATATTTT. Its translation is CASSHGNTIYF.

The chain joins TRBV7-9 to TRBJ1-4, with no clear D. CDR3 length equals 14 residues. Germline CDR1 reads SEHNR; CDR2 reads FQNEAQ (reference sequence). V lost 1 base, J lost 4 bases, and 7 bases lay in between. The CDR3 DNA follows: TGTGCCAGCAGCTTAGAAGACTATAATGAAAAACTGTTTTTT. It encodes CASSLEDYNEKLFF.

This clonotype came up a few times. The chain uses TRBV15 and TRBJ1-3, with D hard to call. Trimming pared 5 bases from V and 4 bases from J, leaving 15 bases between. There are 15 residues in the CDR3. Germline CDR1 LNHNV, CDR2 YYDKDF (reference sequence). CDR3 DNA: TGTGCCACCAGCGACGGGCAAGGCTTGGGAAACACCATATATTTT. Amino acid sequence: CATSDGQGLGNTIYF.

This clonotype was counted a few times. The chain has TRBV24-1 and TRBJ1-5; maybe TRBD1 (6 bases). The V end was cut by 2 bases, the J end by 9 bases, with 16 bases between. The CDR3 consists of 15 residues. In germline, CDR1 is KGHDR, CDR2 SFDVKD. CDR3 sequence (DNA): TGTGCCACCAGTGATTCCGGACTGGACAGAGCGCCCCAGCATTTT. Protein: CATSDSGLDRAPQHF.

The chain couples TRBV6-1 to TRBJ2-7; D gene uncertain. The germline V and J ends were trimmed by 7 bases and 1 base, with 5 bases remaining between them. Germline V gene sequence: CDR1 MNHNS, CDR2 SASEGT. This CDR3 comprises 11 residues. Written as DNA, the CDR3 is TGTGCCAGCACCGGGTCCTACGAGCAGTACTTC. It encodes CASTGSYEQYF.

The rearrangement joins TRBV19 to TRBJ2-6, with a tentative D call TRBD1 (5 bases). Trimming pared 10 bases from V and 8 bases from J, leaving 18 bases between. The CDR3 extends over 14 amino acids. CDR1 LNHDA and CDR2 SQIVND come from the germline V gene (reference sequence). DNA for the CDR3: TGTGCCACCCAGGGTTTGAACGCGACCAACGTCCTGACTTTC. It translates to CATQGLNATNVLTF.

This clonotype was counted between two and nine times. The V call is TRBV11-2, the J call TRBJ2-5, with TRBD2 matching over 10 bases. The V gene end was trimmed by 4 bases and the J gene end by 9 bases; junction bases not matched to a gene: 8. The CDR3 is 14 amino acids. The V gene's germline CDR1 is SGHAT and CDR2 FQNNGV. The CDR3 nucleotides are TGTGCCAGCAGCTCTAGCGGGAGAGGGGCGTCCCAGTACTTC. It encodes CASSSSGRGASQYF.

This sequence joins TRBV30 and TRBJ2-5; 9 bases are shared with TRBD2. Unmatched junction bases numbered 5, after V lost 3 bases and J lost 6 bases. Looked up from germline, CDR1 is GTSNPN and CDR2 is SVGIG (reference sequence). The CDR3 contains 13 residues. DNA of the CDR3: TGTGCCTGGAGCTCCTCTAGCGGGAAGACCCAGTACTTC. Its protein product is CAWSSSSGKTQYF.

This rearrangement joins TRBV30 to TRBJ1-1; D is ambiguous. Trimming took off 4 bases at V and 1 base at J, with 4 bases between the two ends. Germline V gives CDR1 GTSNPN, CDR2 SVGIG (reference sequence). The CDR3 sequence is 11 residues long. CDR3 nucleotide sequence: TGTGCCTGGAAAGAGAACACTGAAGCTTTCTTT. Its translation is CAWKENTEAFF.

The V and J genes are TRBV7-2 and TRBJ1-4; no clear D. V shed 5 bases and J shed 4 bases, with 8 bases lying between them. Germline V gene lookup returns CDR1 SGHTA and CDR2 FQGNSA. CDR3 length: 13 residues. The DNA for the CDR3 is TGTGCCAGCAGCCCCCAGCTTAATGAAAAACTGTTTTTT. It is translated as CASSPQLNEKLFF. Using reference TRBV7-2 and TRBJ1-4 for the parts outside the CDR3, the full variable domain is GAGVSQSPSNKVTEKGKDVELRCDPISGHTALYWYRQSLGQGLEFLIYFQGNSAPDKSGLPSDRFSAERTGGSVSTLTIQRTQQEDSAVYLCASSPQLNEKLFFGSGTQLSVL.

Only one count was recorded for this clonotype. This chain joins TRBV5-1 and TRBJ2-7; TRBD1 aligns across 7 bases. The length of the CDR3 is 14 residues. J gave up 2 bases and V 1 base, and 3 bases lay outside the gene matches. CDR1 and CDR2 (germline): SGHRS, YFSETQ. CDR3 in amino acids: CASSLTGVPYEQYF. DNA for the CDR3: TGCGCCAGCAGCTTGACAGGGGTACCCTACGAGCAGTACTTC. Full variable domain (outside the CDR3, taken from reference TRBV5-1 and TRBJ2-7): KAGVTQTPRYLIKTRGQQVTLSCSPISGHRSVSWYQQTPGQGLQFLFEYFSETQRNKGNFPGRFSGRQFSNSRSEMNVSTLELGDSALYLCASSLTGVPYEQYFGPGTRLTVT.

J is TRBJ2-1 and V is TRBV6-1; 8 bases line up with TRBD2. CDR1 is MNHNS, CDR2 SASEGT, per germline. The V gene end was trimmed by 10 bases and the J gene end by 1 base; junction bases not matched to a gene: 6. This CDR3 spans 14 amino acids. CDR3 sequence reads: CANRPSGSYNEQFF. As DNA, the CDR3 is TGTGCCAACCGGCCTAGCGGGTCCTACAATGAGCAGTTCTTC.

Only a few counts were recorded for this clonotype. This CDR3 is CASSLTPGNTIYF. As DNA, the CDR3 is TGTGCCAGCAGCTTGACACCCGGAAACACCATATATTTT. This rearrangement joins TRBV7-2 to TRBJ1-3; D is undetermined. Germline values: CDR1 SGHTA, CDR2 FQGNSA. V lost 3 bases and J 4 bases, leaving 7 bases between the germline ends. This CDR3 region has 13 residues.

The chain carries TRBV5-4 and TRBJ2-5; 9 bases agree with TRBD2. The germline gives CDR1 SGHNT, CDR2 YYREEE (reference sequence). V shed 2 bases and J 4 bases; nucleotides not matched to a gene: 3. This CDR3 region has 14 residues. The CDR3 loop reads CASSFSSGIETQYF. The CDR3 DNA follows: TGTGCCAGCAGCTTCTCTAGCGGGATAGAGACCCAGTACTTC.

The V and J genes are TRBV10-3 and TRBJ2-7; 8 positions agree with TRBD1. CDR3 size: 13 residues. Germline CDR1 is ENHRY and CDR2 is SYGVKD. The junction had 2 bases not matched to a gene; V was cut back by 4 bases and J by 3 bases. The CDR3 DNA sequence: TGTGCCATCAGTGGACAGGGGAACTACGAGCAGTACTTC. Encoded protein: CAISGQGNYEQYF.

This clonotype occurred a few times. This chain's CDR3 is CASSQGSGTGVSPLHF. Here the CDR3 DNA reads TGTGCCAGCAGCCAAGGTTCGGGGACAGGGGTCTCACCCCTCCACTTT. The gene calls are TRBV3-1 and TRBJ1-6; 10 bases match TRBD1. The CDR3 spans 16 residues. Trimming at V came to 1 base and at J to 10 bases, leaving 7 bases not matched to a gene. Germline loops: CDR1 LGHDT, CDR2 YNNKEL (reference sequence). The full variable domain, completed using reference TRBV3-1 and TRBJ1-6, is DTAVSQTPKYLVTQMGNDKSIKCEQNLGHDTMYWYKQDSKKFLKIMFSYNNKELIINETVPNRFSPKSPDKAHLNLHINSLELGDSAVYFCASSQGSGTGVSPLHFGNGTRLTVT.

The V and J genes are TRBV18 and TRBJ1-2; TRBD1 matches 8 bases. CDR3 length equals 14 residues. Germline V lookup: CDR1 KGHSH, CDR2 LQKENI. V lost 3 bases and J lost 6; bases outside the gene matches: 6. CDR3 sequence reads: CASSPRTGFHGYTF. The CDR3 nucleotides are TGTGCCAGCTCACCGAGGACAGGGTTCCATGGCTACACCTTC.

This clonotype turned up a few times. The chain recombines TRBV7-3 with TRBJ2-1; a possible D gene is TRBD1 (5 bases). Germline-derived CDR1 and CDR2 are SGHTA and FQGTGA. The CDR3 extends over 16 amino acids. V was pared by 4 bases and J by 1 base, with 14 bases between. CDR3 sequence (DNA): TGTGCCAGCAGCTCTGGTGGGGCAATGTCCTACAATGAGCAGTTCTTC. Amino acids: CASSSGGAMSYNEQFF.

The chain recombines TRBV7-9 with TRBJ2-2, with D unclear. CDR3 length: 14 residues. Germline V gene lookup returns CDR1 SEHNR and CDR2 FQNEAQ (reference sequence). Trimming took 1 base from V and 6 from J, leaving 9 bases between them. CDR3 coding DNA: TGTGCCAGCAGCTTAGGAGCATCGCCCGGGGAGCTGTTTTTT. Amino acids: CASSLGASPGELFF.

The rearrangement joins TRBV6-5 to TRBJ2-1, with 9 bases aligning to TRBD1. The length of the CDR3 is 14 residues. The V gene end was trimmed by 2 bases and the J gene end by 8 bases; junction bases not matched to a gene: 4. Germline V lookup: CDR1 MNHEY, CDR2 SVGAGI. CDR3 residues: CASSYGTGRDEQFF. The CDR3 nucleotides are TGTGCCAGCAGTTACGGGACAGGGCGGGATGAGCAGTTCTTC.

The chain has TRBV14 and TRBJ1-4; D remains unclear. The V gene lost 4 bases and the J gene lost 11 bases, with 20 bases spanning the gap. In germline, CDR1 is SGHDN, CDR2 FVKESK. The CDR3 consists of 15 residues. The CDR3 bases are TGTGCCAGCAGCCCAAGACGGGCCAGGACGGGGAAACTGTTTTTT. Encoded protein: CASSPRRARTGKLFF.

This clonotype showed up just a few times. The CDR3 DNA sequence: TGCGCCAGCAGTGCTGACTTCAGGGGGAGAACTGAAGCTTTCTTT. Translation: CASSADFRGRTEAFF. The chain uses TRBV10-1 and TRBJ1-1; 7 positions agree with TRBD1. The CDR3 is made up of 15 amino acids. The V and J ends lost 4 bases and 5 bases, in that order; junction bases with no gene match: 10. Germline V gene sequence: CDR1 WNHNN, CDR2 SYGVQD (reference sequence).

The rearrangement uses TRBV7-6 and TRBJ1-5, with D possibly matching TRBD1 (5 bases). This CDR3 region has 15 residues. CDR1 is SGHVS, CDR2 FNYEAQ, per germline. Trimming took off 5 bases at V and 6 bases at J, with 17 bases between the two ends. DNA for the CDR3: TGTGCCAGCAGCCGAATGGCAGGGCTAAGTCAGCCCCAGCATTTT. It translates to CASSRMAGLSQPQHF.

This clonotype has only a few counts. This CDR3 reads CASSLRGIGEQYF. The CDR3 bases are TGTGCCAGCAGCTTACGAGGGATCGGCGAGCAGTACTTC. V is TRBV11-2 and J is TRBJ2-7, with a weak D call TRBD2 (5 bases). V was pared by 2 bases and J by 6 bases, with 11 bases between. Germline V gives CDR1 SGHAT, CDR2 FQNNGV. CDR3 size: 13 residues.

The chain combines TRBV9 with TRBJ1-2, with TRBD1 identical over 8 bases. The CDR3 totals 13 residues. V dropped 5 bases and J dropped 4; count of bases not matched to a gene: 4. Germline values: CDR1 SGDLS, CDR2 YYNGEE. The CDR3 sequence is CASSRTGGYGYTF. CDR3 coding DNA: TGTGCCAGCAGTCGTACAGGGGGCTATGGCTACACCTTC.

The CDR3 spells CASSRLDRGGETQYF. CDR3 bases: TGTGCCAGCAGCCGACTAGACAGGGGGGGAGAGACCCAGTACTTC. The J gene is TRBJ2-5, the V gene TRBV11-2; 9 nucleotides align to TRBD1. The CDR3 has 15 residues. Losses at the gene ends were 5 bases for V and 4 bases for J; bases not matched to a gene: 8. The germline gives CDR1 SGHAT, CDR2 FQNNGV.

DNA for the CDR3: TGTGCCAGCAGTGAACTTTGGAATGAGCAGTTCTTC. Protein: CASSELWNEQFF. This chain joins TRBV2 and TRBJ2-1; D uncertain. The germline V and J ends were trimmed by 2 bases and 7 bases, with 6 bases remaining between them. CDR3 length equals 12 residues. Germline V gene data show CDR1 as SNHLY and CDR2 as FYNNEI.

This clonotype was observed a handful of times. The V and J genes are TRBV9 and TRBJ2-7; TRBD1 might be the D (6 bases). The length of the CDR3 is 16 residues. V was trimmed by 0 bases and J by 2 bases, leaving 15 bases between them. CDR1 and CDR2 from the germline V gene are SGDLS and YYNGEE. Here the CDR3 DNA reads TGTGCCAGCAGCGTAGCACCCCAGGGGCGGACCTACGAGCAGTACTTC. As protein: CASSVAPQGRTYEQYF.